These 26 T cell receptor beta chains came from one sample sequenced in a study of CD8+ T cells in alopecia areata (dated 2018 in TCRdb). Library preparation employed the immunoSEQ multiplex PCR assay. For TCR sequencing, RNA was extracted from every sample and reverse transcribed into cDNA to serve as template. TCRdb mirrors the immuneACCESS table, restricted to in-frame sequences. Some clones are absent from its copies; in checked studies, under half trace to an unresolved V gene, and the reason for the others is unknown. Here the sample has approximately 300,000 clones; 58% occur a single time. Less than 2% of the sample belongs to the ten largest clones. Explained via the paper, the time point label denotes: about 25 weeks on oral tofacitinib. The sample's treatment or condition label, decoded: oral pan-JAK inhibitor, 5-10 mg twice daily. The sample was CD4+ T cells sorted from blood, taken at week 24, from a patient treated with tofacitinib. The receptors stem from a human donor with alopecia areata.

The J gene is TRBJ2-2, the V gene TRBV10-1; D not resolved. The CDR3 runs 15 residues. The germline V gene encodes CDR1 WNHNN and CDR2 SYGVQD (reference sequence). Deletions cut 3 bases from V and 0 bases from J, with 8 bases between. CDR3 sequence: CASSDVGTNTGELFF. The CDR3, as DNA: TGCGCCAGCAGTGACGTGGGGACGAACACCGGGGAGCTGTTTTTT.

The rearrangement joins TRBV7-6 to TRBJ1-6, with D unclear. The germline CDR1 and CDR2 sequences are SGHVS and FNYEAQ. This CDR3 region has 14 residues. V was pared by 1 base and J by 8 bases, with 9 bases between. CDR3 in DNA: TGTGCCAGCAGCTTAGTTGGTCTCGATTCACCCCTCCACTTT. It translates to CASSLVGLDSPLHF. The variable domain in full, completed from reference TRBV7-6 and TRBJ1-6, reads GAGVSQSPRYKVTKRGQDVALRCDPISGHVSLYWYRQALGQGPEFLTYFNYEAQQDKSGLPNDRFSAERPEGSISTLTIQRTEQRDSAMYRCASSLVGLDSPLHFGNGTRLTVT.

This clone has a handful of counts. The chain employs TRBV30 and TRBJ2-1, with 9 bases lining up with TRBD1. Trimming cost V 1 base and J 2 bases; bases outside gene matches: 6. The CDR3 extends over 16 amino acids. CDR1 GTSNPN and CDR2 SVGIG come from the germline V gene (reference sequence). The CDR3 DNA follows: TGTGCCTGGAGTGGTACAGGGGGCCACACCTACAATGAGCAGTTCTTC. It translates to CAWSGTGGHTYNEQFF. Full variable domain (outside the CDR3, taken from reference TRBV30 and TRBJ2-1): SQTIHQWPATLVQPVGSPLSLECTVEGTSNPNLYWYRQAAGRGLQLLFYSVGIGQISSEVPQNLSASRPQDRQFILSSKKLLLSDSGFYLCAWSGTGGHTYNEQFFGPGTRLTVL.

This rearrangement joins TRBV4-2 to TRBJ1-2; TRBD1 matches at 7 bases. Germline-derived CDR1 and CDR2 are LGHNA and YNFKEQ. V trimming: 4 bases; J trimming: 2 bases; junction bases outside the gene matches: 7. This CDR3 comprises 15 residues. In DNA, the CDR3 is TGTGCCAGCAGCCCGTGGACAGGAACCAACTATGGCTACACCTTC. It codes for CASSPWTGTNYGYTF.

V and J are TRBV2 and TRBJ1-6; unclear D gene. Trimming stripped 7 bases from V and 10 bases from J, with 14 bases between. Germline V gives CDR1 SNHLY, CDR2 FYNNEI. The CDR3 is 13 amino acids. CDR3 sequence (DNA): TGTGCCAGCATCGAGAGGTTGGGATCACCCCTCCACTTT. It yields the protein CASIERLGSPLHF.

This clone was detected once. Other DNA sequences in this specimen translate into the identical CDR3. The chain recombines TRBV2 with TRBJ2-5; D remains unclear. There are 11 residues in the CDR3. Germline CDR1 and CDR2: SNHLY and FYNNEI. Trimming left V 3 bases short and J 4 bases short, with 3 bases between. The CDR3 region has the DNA TGTGCCAGCAGTGAGGCAGAGACCCAGTACTTC. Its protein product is CASSEAETQYF.

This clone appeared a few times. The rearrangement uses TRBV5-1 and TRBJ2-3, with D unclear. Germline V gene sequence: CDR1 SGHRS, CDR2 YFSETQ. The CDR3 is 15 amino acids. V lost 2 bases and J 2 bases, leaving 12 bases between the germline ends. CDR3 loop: CASSFGDRFTDTQYF. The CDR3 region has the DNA TGCGCCAGCAGCTTTGGTGACCGATTCACAGATACGCAGTATTTT.

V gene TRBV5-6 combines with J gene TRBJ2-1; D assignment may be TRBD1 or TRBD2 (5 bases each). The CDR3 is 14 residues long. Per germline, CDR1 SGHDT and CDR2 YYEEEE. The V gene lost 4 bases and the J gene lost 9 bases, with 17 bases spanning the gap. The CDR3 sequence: CASSHAAGAGEQFF. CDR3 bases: TGTGCCAGCAGCCACGCGGCTGGGGCGGGTGAGCAGTTCTTC.

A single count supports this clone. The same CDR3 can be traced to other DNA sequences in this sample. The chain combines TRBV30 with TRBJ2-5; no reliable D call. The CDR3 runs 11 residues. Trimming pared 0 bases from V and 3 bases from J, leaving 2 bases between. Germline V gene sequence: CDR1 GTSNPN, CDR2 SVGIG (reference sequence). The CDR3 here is CAWSVEETQYF. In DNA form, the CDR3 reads TGTGCCTGGAGTGTTGAAGAGACCCAGTACTTC. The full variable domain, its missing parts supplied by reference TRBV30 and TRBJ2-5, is SQTIHQWPATLVQPVGSPLSLECTVEGTSNPNLYWYRQAAGRGLQLLFYSVGIGQISSEVPQNLSASRPQDRQFILSSKKLLLSDSGFYLCAWSVEETQYFGPGTRLLVL.

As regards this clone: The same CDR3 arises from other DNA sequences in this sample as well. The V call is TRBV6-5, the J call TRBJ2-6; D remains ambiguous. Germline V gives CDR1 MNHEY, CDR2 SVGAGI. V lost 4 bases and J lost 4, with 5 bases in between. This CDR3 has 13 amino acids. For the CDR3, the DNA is TGTGCCAGCAGTTCTCCGGGGGCCAACGTCCTGACTTTC. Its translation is CASSSPGANVLTF.

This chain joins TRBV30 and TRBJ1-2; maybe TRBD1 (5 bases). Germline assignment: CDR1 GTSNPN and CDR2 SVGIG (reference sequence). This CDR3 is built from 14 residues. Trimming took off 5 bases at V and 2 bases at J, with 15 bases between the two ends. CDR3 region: CAWSGHLLNYGYTF. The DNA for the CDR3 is TGTGCCTGGTCTGGACACTTACTAAACTATGGCTACACCTTC.

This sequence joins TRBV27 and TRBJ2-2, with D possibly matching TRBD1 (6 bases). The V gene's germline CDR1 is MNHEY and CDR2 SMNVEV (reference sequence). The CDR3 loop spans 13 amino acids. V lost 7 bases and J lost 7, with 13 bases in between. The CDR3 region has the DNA TGTGCCAGCAAGCAGGGGTATAGCGGGGAGCTGTTTTTT. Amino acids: CASKQGYSGELFF.

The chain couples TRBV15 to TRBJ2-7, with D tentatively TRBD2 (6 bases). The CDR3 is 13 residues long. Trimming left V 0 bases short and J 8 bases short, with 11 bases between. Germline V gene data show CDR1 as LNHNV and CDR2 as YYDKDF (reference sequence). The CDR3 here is CATSRERGSKQYF. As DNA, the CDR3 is TGTGCCACCAGCAGAGAGCGGGGTTCGAAGCAGTACTTC.

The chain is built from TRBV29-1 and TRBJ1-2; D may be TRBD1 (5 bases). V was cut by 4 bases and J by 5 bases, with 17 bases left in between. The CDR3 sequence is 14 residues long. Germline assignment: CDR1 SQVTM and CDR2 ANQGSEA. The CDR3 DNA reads TGCAGCGTTGTTACGGGGGGTCTCCCTTATGGCTACACCTTC. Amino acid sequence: CSVVTGGLPYGYTF.

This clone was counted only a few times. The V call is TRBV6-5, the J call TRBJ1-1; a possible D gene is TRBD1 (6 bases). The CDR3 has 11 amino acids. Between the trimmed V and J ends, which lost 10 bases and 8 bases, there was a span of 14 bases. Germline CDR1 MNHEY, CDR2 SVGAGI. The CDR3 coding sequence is TGTGCCACCAAAAGGACAGCGGAAGCTTTCTTT. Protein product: CATKRTAEAFF.

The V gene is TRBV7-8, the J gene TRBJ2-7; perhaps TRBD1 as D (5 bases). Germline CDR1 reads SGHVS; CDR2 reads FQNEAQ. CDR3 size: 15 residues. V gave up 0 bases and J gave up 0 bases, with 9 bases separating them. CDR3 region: CASSLAAGISYEQYF. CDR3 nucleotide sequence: TGTGCCAGCAGCTTAGCGGCAGGGATCTCCTACGAGCAGTACTTC. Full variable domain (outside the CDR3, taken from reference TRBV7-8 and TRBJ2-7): GAGVSQSPRYKVAKRGQDVALRCDPISGHVSLFWYQQALGQGPEFLTYFQNEAQLDKSGLPSDRFFAERPEGSVSTLKIQRTQQEDSAVYLCASSLAAGISYEQYFGPGTRLTVT.

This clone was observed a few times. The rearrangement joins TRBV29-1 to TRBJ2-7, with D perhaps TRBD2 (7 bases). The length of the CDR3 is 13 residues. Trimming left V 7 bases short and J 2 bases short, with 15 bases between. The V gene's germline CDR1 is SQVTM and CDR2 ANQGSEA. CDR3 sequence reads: CSGGGGQTYEQYF. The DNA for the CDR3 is TGCAGCGGGGGCGGGGGCCAAACCTACGAGCAGTACTTC.

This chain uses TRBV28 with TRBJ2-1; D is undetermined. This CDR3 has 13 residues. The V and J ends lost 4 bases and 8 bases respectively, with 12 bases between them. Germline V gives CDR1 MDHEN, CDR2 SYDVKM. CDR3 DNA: TGTGCCAGCAGTTCCAGCGATGGGGATGAGCAGTTCTTC. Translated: CASSSSDGDEQFF.

CDR3 region: CASSIDRGYTF. DNA of the CDR3: TGTGCCAGCTCAATTGACCGGGGCTACACCTTC. The V gene is TRBV18, the J gene TRBJ1-2, with unresolved D. Germline-derived CDR1 and CDR2 are KGHSH and LQKENI. This CDR3 has 11 amino acids. Trimming cost V 5 bases and J 8 bases, with 9 bases left between them.

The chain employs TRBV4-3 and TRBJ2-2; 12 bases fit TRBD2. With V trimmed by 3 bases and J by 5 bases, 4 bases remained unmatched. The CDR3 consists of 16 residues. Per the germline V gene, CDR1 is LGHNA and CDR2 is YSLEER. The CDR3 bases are TGCGCCAGCAGCCAGCCGCTAGCGGGGGGGACCGGGGAGCTGTTTTTT. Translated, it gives CASSQPLAGGTGELFF.

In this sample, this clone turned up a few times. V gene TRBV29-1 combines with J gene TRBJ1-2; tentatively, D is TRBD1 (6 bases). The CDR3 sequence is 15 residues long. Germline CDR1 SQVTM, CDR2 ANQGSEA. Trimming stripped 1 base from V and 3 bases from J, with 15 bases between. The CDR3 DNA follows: TGCAGCGTTGAAGGGGCAGCAGGGGTTGACTATGGCTACACCTTC. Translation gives CSVEGAAGVDYGYTF.

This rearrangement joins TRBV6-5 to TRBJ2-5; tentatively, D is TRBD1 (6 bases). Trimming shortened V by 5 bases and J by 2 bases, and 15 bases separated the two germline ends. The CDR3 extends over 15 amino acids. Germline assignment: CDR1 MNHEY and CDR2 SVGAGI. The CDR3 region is CASSRLDRSQETQYF. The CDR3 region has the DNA TGTGCCAGCAGTCGTCTTGACAGGTCACAAGAGACCCAGTACTTC.

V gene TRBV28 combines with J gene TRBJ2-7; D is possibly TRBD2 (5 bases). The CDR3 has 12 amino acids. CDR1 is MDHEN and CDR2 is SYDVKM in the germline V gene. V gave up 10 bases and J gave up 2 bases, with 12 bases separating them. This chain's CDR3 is CATWRTPYEQYF. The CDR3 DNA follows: TGTGCCACCTGGAGGACGCCCTACGAGCAGTACTTC.

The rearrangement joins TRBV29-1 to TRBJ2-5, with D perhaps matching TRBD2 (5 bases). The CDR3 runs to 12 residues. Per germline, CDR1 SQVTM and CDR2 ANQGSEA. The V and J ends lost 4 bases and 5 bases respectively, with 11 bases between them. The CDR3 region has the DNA TGCAGCGTTGGGGCGGGCGGGGAGACCCAGTACTTC. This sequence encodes CSVGAGGETQYF.

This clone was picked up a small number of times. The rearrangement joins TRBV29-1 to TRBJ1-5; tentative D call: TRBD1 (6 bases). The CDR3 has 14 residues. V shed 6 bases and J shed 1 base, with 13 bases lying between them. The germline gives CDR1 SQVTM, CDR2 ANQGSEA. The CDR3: CSVAGASSNQPQHF. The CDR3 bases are TGCAGCGTGGCAGGGGCTTCCAGCAATCAGCCCCAGCATTTT.

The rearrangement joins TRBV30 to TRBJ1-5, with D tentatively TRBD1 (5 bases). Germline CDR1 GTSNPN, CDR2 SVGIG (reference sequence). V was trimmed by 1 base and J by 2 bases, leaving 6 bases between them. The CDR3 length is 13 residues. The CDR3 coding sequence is TGTGCCTGGAGTGGACAGCGCAATCAGCCCCAGCATTTT. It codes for CAWSGQRNQPQHF.